This T cell receptor (beta chain) is drawn from a study of shared clonotypes between healthy human individuals. As for the study in general: Samples came from a couple of female and three male donors aged 18 to 49. The plates for each donor numbered three CD4 naive, three CD4 memory, two CD8 naive and one CD8 memory. Study observations and caveats: Clonotypes shared by all four donors outscored non-shared clonotypes in generation probability.

The naive CD8 subset, CD45RO-negative cells positively selected for CCR7, excluded terminally differentiated effector memory CD45RA+ cells. Germline assignment: CDR1 MGHRA and CDR2 YSYEKL. This CDR3 has 15 residues. V was clipped by 1 base and J by 1 base, with 9 bases between them. The sorted-subset replicate PCRs were given 200 ng DNA, which is roughly 30,000 T cell genomes. Only in-frame clones appear in the TCRdb table, and some are missing; sequencing was by immunoSEQ multiplex PCR. The sample contains about 2 million clones, over 85% of which appear only once. About this clone: What it binds is not known.

The V gene is TRBV4-1, the J gene TRBJ2-3; a weak D match, TRBD1 (5 bases). This sequence was found in a man between 18 and 35 years old in good health. Material for sequencing was naive CD8+ T cells sorted from blood. The CDR3 DNA is TGCGCCAGCAGCCAAGGGACAACGGGCACAGATACGCAGTATTTT. It is translated as CASSQGTTGTDTQYF.